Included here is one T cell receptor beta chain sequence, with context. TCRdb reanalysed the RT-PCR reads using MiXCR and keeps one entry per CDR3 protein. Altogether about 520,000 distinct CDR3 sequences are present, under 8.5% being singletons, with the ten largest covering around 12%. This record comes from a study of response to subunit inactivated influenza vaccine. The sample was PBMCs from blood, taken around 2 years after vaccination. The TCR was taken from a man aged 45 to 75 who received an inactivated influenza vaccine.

CDR3 coding DNA: TGTGCCACCAGGCTATTGGACGGCAGGGGGATACAGAACACCGGGGAGCTGTTTTTT. Protein product: CATRLLDGRGIQNTGELFF. The genes are TRBV24-1 and TRBJ2-2, with 7 bases fitting TRBD1. J lost 1 base, V lost 7 bases, and 17 bases had no gene match. The length of the CDR3 is 19 residues. CDR1 KGHDR and CDR2 SFDVKD come from the germline V gene.